The clone carrying this T cell receptor beta chain appeared a single time. The CDR3 covers 15 residues. CDR1 is KGHSH and CDR2 is LQKENI in the germline V gene. V was shortened by 6 bases and J by 0 bases, with 11 bases between the two germline ends. This sample is drawn from a study of shared clonotypes between healthy human individuals. The data were produced by immunoSEQ multiplex PCR, yet TCRdb's version contains in-frame clones alone and is incomplete. The sample carries some 500,000 clones, 95% to 97% recorded once. Source material: naive CD4+ T cells sorted from blood. Subset given: CD45RA+ positively selected. The chain is built from TRBV18 and TRBJ2-2, with a possible D match to TRBD1 (6 bases). The TCR originated in a woman aged 25 to 39 in good health. The chain's CDR3 is CASSPDRTNTGELFF. In DNA form, the CDR3 reads TGTGCCAGCTCTCCTGACAGGACGAACACCGGGGAGCTGTTTTTT.